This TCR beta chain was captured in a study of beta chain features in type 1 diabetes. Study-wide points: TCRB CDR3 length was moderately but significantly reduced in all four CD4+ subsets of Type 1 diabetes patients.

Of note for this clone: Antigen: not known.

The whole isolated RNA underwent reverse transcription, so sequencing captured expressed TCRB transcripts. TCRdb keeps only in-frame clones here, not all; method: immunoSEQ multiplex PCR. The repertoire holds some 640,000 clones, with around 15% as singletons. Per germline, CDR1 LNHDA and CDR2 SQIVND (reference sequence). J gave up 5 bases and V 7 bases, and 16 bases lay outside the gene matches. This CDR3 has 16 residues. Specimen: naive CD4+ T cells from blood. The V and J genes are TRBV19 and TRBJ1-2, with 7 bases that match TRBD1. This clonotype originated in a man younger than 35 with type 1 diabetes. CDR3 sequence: CASKSRQQGISYGYTF. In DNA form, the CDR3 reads TGTGCCAGTAAAAGCCGGCAACAGGGGATTTCGTATGGCTACACCTTC.